The T cell receptor beta chain under discussion was sequenced for a study of PD-1 blockade in classical Hodgkin lymphoma. Regarding the study as a whole: Baseline diversity in complete responders resembled that of newly diagnosed patients. By C4D1 there was a significant rise in CD4+ TCR diversity but not in CD8+ TCR diversity. Newly diagnosed patients reportedly had lower baseline TCR diversity than healthy donors. Initiation of nivolumab under 1 year after ASCT led to exclusion of patients.

Between the trimmed V and J ends, which lost 6 bases and 0 bases, there was a span of 14 bases. Germline V gene sequence: CDR1 MDHEN, CDR2 SYDVKM. The CDR3 totals 16 residues. TCRdb's copy holds only in-frame clones and misses some; the assay was immunoSEQ multiplex PCR. The table shows over 9,500 clones, with about 82% occurring only once. This clone was counted once. Its antigen is unknown. The time point here: cycle 4 day 1 (C4D1), after 5 to 7 weeks of nivolumab. Brentuximab vedotin exposure varied, and every patient relapsed after autologous stem cell transplantation. Sequenced material: peripheral blood mononuclear cells (PBMCs), taken before the fourth cycle of nivolumab. This receptor was taken from a human donor with classical Hodgkin lymphoma. This chain uses TRBV28 with TRBJ1-4, with D uncertain. The CDR3 nucleotides read TGTGCCAGCAGCAGTCCCGCGGCTGCAACTAATGAAAAACTGTTTTTT. Its translation: CASSSPAAATNEKLFF.